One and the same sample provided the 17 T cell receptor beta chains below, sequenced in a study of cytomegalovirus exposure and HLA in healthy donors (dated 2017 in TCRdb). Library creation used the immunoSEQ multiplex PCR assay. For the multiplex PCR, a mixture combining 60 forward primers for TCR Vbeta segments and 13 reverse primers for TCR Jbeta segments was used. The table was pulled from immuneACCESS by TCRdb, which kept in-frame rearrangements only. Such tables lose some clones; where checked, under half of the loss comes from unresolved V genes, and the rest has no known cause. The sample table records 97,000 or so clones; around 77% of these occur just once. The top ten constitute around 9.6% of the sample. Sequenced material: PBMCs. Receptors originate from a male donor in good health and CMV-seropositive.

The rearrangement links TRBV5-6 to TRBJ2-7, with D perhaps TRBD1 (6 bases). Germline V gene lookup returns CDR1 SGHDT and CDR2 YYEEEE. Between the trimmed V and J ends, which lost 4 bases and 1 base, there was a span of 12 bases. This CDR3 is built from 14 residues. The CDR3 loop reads CASSNPGDSYEQYF. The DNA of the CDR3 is TGTGCCAGCAGCAACCCAGGGGATTCCTACGAGCAGTACTTC. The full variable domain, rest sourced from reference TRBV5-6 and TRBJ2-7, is DAGVTQSPTHLIKTRGQQVTLRCSPKSGHDTVSWYQQALGQGPQFIFQYYEEEERQRGNFPDRFSGHQFPNYSSELNVNALLLGDSALYLCASSNPGDSYEQYFGPGTRLTVT.

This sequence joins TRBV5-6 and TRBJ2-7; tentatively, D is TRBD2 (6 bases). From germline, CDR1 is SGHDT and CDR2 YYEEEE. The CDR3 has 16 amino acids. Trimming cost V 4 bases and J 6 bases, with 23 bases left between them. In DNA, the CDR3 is TGTGCCAGCAGCCGCGGCCTAGCGAGTTACTTGCGCGAGCAGTACTTC. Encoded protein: CASSRGLASYLREQYF.

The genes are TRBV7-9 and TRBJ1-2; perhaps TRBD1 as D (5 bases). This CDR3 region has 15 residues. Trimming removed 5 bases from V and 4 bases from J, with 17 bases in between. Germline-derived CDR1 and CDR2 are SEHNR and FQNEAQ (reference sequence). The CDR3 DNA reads TGTGCCAGCAGCATCGGACACATCATCTCCTATGGCTACACCTTC. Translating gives CASSIGHIISYGYTF.

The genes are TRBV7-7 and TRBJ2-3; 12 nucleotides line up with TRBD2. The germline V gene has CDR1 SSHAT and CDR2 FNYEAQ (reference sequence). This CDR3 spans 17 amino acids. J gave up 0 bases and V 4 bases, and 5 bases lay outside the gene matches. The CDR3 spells CASSSGLAGSSTDTQYF. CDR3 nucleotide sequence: TGTGCCAGCAGCTCGGGACTAGCGGGTTCTAGCACAGATACGCAGTATTTT.

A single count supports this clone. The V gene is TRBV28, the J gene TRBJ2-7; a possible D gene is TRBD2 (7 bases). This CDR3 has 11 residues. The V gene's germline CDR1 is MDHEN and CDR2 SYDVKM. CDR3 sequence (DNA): TGTGCTACAAGGAGGGGGGGCGAGCAGTACTTC. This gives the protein CATRRGGEQYF.

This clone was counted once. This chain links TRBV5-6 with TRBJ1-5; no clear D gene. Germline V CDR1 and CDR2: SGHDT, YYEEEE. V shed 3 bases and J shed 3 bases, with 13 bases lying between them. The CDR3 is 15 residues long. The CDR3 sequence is CASSWAPGYNQPQHF. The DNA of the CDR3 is TGTGCCAGCAGCTGGGCCCCAGGATACAATCAGCCCCAGCATTTT.

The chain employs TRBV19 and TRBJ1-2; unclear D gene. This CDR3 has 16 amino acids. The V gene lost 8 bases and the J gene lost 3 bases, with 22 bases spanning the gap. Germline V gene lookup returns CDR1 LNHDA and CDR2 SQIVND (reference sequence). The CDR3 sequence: CASGLATGLGDYGYTF. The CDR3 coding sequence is TGTGCCAGTGGATTAGCGACCGGGCTGGGTGACTATGGCTACACCTTC.

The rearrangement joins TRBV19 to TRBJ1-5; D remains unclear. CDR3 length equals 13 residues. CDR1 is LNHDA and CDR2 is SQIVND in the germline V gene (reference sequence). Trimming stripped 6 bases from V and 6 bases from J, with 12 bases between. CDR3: CASSTLQVQPQHF. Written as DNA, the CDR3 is TGTGCCAGTAGCACACTCCAGGTTCAGCCCCAGCATTTT.

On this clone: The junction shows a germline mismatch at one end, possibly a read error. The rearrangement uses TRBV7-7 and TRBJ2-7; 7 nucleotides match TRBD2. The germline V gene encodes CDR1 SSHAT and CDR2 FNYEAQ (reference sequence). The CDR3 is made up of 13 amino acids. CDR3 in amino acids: CASSQYGGYEQYF. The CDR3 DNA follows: TGTGCTAGCAGCCAATACGGGGGGTACGAGCAGTACTTC.

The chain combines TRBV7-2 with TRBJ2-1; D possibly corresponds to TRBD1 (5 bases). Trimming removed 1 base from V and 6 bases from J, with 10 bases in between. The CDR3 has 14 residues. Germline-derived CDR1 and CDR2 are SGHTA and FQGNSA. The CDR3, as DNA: TGTGCCAGCAGCTTAGGCCAGGGTATCAATGAGCAGTTCTTC. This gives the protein CASSLGQGINEQFF.

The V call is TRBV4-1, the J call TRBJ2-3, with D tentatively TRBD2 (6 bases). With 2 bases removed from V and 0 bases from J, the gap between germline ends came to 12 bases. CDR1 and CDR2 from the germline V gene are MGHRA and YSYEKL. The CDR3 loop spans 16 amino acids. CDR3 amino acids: CASSQPLARSTDTQYF. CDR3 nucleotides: TGCGCCAGCAGCCAACCCCTAGCGAGGAGCACAGATACGCAGTATTTT.

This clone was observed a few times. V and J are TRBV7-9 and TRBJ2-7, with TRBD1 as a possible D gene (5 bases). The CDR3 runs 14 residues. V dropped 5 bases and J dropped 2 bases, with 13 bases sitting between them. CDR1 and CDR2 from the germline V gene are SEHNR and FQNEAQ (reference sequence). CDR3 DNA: TGTGCCAGCAGCCCCAGGGTCTGGCCCTACGAGCAGTACTTC. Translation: CASSPRVWPYEQYF.

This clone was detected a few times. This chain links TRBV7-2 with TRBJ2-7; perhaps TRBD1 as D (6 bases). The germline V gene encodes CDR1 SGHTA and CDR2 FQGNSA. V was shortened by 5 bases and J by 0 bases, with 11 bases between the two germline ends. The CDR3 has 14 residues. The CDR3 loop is CASSRDRNSYEQYF. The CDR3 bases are TGTGCCAGCAGCCGCGACAGGAACTCCTACGAGCAGTACTTC. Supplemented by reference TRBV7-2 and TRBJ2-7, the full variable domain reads GAGVSQSPSNKVTEKGKDVELRCDPISGHTALYWYRQSLGQGLEFLIYFQGNSAPDKSGLPSDRFSAERTGGSVSTLTIQRTQQEDSAVYLCASSRDRNSYEQYFGPGTRLTVT.

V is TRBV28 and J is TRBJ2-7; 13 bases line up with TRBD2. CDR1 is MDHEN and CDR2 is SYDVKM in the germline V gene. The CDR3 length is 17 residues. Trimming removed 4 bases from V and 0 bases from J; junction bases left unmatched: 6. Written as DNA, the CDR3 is TGTGCCAGCAGTTCTCGACTAGCGGGAGGAACCTCCTACGAGCAGTACTTC. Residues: CASSSRLAGGTSYEQYF.

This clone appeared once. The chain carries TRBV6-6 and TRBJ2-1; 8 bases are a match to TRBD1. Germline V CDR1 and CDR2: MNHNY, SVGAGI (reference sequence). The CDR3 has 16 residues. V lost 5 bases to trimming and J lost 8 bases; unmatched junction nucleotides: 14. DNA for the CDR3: TGTGCCAGCAGTCCGTCCACAGGGGGATTAGGGGATGAGCAGTTCTTC. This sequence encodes CASSPSTGGLGDEQFF.

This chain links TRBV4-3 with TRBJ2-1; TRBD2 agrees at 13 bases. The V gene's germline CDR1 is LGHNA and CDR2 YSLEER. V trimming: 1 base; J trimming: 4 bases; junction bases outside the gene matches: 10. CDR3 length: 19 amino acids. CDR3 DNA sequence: TGCGCCAGCAGCCAAGGGGGACTAGCGGGAAAAGGGGTTTACAATGAGCAGTTCTTC. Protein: CASSQGGLAGKGVYNEQFF.

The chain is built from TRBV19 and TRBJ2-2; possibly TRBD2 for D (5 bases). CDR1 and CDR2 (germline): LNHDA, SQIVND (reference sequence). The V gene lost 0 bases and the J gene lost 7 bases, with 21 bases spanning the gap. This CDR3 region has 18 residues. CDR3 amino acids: CASSIDLVASSRSGELFF. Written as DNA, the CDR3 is TGTGCCAGTAGTATAGATCTAGTGGCGTCTAGCCGGAGCGGGGAGCTGTTTTTT.